The next 10 T cell receptor beta chains were all read from a single sample in a study of T cell repertoires in cytomegalovirus infection. These receptors' antigens are unknown. TCRdb used MiXCR to reprocess the reads, holding one entry per CDR3 protein. The table records more than 90,000 distinct CDR3 sequences, about 9.5% of them present only once. Sequencing was performed on PBMCs, sequenced either directly or after in vitro stimulation (not recorded which). The receptors were gathered from a human donor in good health (CMV status not recorded). Some clones in this sample may be carry-over from other donors' samples.

This chain links TRBV19 with TRBJ2-1; 12 bases fit TRBD2. V lost 2 bases, J lost 2 bases, and 1 base stayed unmatched. The CDR3 has 16 residues. Per the germline V gene, CDR1 is LNHDA and CDR2 is SQIVND (reference sequence). The CDR3 is CASSILAGGTYNEQFF. The DNA of the CDR3 is TGTGCCAGTAGTATACTAGCGGGGGGGACCTACAATGAGCAGTTCTTC.

In its sample, this clonotype was seen many times. The chain links TRBV10-3 to TRBJ2-1, with D possibly matching TRBD1 (6 bases). The CDR3 consists of 13 residues. V dropped 7 bases and J dropped 0 bases, with 7 bases sitting between them. Germline CDR1 and CDR2: ENHRY and SYGVKD. Written as DNA, the CDR3 is TGTGCCATCATGGACAGCTCCTACAATGAGCAGTTCTTC. As protein: CAIMDSSYNEQFF.

This clonotype was seen repeatedly, ten times or more. V usage is TRBV7-9 and J usage is TRBJ2-7; either TRBD1 or TRBD2 may supply D (5 bases each). V lost 1 base and J lost 6, with 13 bases in between. This CDR3 has 14 amino acids. CDR1 and CDR2 (germline): SEHNR, FQNEAQ (reference sequence). The CDR3 reads CASSLVGDRGEQYF. The CDR3 coding sequence is TGTGCCAGCAGCTTAGTGGGGGATCGGGGCGAGCAGTACTTC.

This clonotype was counted only a few times. The chain links TRBV7-2 to TRBJ2-1, with 7 bases matching TRBD1. V gave up 4 bases and J gave up 2 bases; unmatched junction bases: 2. The CDR3 is 14 amino acids. CDR1 and CDR2 (germline): SGHTA, FQGNSA. The CDR3 nucleotides read TGTGCCAGCAGCTCCAGGGGGACCTACAATGAGCAGTTCTTC. This sequence encodes CASSSRGTYNEQFF.

This clonotype was detected only a few times. The chain joins TRBV28 to TRBJ2-5, with D possibly being TRBD1 (6 bases). Per the germline V gene, CDR1 is MDHEN and CDR2 is SYDVKM. The CDR3 totals 14 residues. V was clipped by 4 bases and J by 5 bases, with 14 bases between them. The CDR3 DNA is TGTGCCAGCAGTTCTCCCGACAGGCGGGAGACCCAGTACTTC. Its translation is CASSSPDRRETQYF.

This clonotype was observed at least ten times. A read error may be the cause here, since a much bigger clone is one base away. The J gene is TRBJ1-2, the V gene TRBV7-2, with D uncertain. The CDR3 loop spans 13 amino acids. CDR1 is SGHTA and CDR2 is FQGNSA in the germline V gene. Trimming left V 0 bases short and J 1 base short, with 3 bases between. CDR3 nucleotides: TGTGCCAGCAGCTTAGCCAGTAACTATGGCTACACCTTC. This translates into CASSLASNYGYTF.

This clonotype was seen a few times. The chain couples TRBV15 to TRBJ1-5; possibly TRBD1 for D (6 bases). The CDR3 extends over 15 amino acids. V lost 0 bases and J lost 10, with 16 bases in between. Germline V gene sequence: CDR1 LNHNV, CDR2 YYDKDF (reference sequence). This CDR3 reads CATSRDRGAVRPQHF. For the CDR3, the DNA is TGTGCCACCAGCAGAGATCGGGGGGCCGTAAGACCCCAGCATTTT.

The genes are TRBV5-1 and TRBJ2-1, with D unresolved. V lost 4 bases and J lost 0, with 8 bases in between. The CDR3 loop spans 14 amino acids. The V gene's germline CDR1 is SGHRS and CDR2 YFSETQ. This CDR3 is CASSPPPSYNEQFF. DNA for the CDR3: TGCGCCAGCAGCCCTCCCCCCTCCTACAATGAGCAGTTCTTC.

This chain links TRBV28 with TRBJ1-3; 7 bases match TRBD1. Losses at the gene ends were 7 bases for V and 0 bases for J; bases not matched to a gene: 9. The CDR3 has 16 residues. Looked up from germline, CDR1 is MDHEN and CDR2 is SYDVKM. This CDR3 reads CASKGDSPGSGNTIYF. The CDR3 nucleotides are TGTGCCAGCAAGGGGGACAGTCCCGGCTCTGGAAACACCATATATTTT.

This clonotype was counted ten times or more. The J gene is TRBJ1-1, the V gene TRBV7-9; D not certain. CDR1 SEHNR and CDR2 FQNEAQ come from the germline V gene (reference sequence). There are 15 residues in the CDR3. V was pared by 5 bases and J by 5 bases, with 18 bases between. CDR3 nucleotides: TGTGCCAGCAGCCATCGGGTCTCACTGGGGACTGAAGCTTTCTTT. It yields the protein CASSHRVSLGTEAFF.